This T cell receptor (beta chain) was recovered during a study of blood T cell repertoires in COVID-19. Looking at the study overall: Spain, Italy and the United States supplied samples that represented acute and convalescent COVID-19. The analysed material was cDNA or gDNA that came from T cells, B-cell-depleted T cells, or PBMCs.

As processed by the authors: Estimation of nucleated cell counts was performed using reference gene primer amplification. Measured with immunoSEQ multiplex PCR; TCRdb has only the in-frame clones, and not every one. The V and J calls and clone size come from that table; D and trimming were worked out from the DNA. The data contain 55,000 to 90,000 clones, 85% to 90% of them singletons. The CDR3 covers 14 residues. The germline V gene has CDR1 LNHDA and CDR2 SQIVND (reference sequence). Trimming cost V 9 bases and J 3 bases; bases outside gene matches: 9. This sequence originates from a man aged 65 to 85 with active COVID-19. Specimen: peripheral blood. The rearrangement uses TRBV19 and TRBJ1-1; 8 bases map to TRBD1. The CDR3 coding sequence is TGTGCCAGCACCACCGGGACAGGACACACTGAAGCTTTCTTT. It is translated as CASTTGTGHTEAFF. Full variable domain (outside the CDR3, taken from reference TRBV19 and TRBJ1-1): DGGITQSPKYLFRKEGQNVTLSCEQNLNHDAMYWYRQDPGQGLRLIYYSQIVNDFQKGDIAEGYSVSREKKESFPLTVTSAQKNPTAFYLCASTTGTGHTEAFFGQGTRLTVV.